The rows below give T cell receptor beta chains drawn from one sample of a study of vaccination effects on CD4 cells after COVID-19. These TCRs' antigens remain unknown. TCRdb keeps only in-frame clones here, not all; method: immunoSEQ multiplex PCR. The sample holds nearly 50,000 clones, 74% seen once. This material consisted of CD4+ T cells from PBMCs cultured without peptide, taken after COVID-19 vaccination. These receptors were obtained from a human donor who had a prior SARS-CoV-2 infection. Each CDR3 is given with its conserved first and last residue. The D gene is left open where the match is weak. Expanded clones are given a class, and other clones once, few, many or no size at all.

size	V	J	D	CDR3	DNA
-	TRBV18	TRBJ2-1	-	CASSPLVRYNEQFF	TGTGCCAGCTCACCACTGGTACGATACAATGAGCAGTTCTTC
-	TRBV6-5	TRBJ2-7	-	CASSYTSDSTYEQYF	TGTGCCAGCAGTTACACATCAGACAGTACCTACGAGCAGTACTTC
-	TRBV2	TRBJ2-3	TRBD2	CASSDSGADTQYF	TGTGCCAGCAGTGATAGCGGGGCAGATACGCAGTATTTT
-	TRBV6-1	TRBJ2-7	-	CASSEVLVRLGAYEQYF	TGTGCCAGCAGTGAAGTTCTCGTTCGTTTGGGGGCTTACGAGCAGTACTTC
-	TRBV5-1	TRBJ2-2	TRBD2	CASSSGREAAGELFF	TGCGCCAGCAGCTCTGGCCGGGAGGCGGCCGGGGAGCTGTTTTTT
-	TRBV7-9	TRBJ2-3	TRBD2	CASSLALAGADTQYF	TGTGCCAGCAGCTTAGCGCTAGCGGGGGCAGATACGCAGTATTTT
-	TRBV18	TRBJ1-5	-	CASSRDYSNQPQHF	TGTGCCAGCTCGAGGGATTATAGCAATCAGCCCCAGCATTTT
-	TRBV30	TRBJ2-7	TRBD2	CAWSVPAGGGEQYF	TGTGCCTGGAGTGTACCAGCGGGAGGAGGGGAGCAGTACTTC
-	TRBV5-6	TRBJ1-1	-	CASSLSPQDTEAFF	TGTGCCAGCAGTCTTTCTCCTCAGGACACTGAAGCTTTCTTT
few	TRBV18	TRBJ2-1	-	CASSPRATNEQFF	TGTGCCAGCTCACCCCGGGCCACCAATGAGCAGTTCTTC
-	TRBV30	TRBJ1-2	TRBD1	CAWSSAGQGPPFYGYTF	TGTGCCTGGAGTTCCGCGGGACAGGGTCCGCCGTTCTATGGCTACACCTTC
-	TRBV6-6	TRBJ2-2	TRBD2	CASTPLGLGNTGELFF	TGTGCCAGCACACCCCTCGGACTAGGGAACACCGGGGAGCTGTTTTTT
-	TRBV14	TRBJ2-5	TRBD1	CASSIGQGFETQYF	TGTGCCAGCAGCATCGGACAGGGTTTTGAGACCCAGTACTTC
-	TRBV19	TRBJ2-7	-	CASSPNIGAVEQYF	TGTGCCAGTAGTCCGAACATTGGTGCGGTCGAGCAGTACTTC
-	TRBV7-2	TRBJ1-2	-	CASSLRRGTHGYTF	TGTGCCAGCAGCTTAAGACGAGGGACCCATGGCTACACCTTC
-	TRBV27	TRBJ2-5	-	CASSLVGGHFQETQYF	TGTGCCAGCAGTTTAGTAGGGGGGCATTTCCAAGAGACCCAGTACTTC
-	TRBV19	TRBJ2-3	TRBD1	CASSRGQRTDTQYF	TGTGCCAGTAGTCGGGGACAGCGCACAGATACGCAGTATTTT
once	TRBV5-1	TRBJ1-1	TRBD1	CASSRDRGHPNTEAFF	TGCGCCAGCAGTCGGGACAGGGGCCATCCGAACACTGAAGCTTTCTTT
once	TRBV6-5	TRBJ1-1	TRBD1	CASNQGGVSEAFF	TGTGCCAGCAACCAAGGGGGCGTTTCTGAAGCTTTCTTT
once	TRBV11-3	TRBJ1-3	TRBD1	CASSKAGQENTIYF	TGTGCCAGCAGCAAAGCGGGACAGGAAAACACCATATATTTT
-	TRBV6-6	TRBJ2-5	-	CASSYRGKQETQYF	TGTGCCAGCAGTTACCGGGGGAAGCAAGAGACCCAGTACTTC
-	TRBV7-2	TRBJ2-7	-	CASSLEPARPYEQYF	TGTGCCAGCAGCTTAGAGCCGGCCCGCCCCTACGAGCAGTACTTC
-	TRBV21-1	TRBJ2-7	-	CASSKAGLERLYEQYF	TGTGCCAGCAGCAAAGCCGGCCTAGAGCGGCTCTACGAGCAGTACTTC
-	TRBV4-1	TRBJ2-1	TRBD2	CASSQDFLAGGFEQFF	TGCGCCAGCAGCCAAGATTTCCTAGCGGGAGGTTTTGAGCAGTTCTTC
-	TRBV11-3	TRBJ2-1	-	CASSLEGRAPNNEQFF	TGTGCCAGCAGCTTAGAGGGTAGGGCACCTAACAATGAGCAGTTCTTC
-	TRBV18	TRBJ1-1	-	CASSQHRNTEAFF	TGTGCCAGCTCACAACACAGGAACACTGAAGCTTTCTTT
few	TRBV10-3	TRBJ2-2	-	CAISESLFTGELFF	TGTGCCATCAGTGAGTCACTATTCACCGGGGAGCTGTTTTTT
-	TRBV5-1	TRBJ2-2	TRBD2	CASSLGLAGHTGELFF	TGCGCCAGCAGCTTGGGACTAGCGGGACACACCGGGGAGCTGTTTTTT
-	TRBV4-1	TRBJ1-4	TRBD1	CASSPRQGNEKLFF	TGCGCCAGCAGCCCGAGACAGGGGAATGAAAAACTGTTTTTT
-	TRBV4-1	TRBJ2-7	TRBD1	CASSPPGQGAPAYEQYF	TGCGCCAGCAGCCCTCCGGGACAGGGGGCGCCGGCCTACGAGCAGTACTTC
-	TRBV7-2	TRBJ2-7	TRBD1	CASSEDRGEGEQYF	TGTGCCAGCAGCGAGGACAGGGGGGAAGGCGAGCAGTACTTC
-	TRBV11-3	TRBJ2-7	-	CASSLPQGSAEQYF	TGTGCCAGCAGCTTACCCCAGGGATCGGCCGAGCAGTACTTC
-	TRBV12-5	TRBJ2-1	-	CASGRLDEQFF	TGTGCTAGTGGTCGGTTGGATGAGCAGTTCTTC
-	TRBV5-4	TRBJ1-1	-	CASSFGRTNTEAFF	TGTGCCAGCAGCTTTGGCAGGACGAACACTGAAGCTTTCTTT
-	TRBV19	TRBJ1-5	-	CASSKDSRMNSNQPQHF	TGTGCCAGTAGCAAGGACAGCCGGATGAATAGCAATCAGCCCCAGCATTTT
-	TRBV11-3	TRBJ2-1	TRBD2	CASSPSGSFYNEQFF	TGTGCCAGCAGCCCTAGCGGGAGCTTCTACAATGAGCAGTTCTTC
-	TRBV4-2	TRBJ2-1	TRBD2	CASSQVGSGSLPNEQFF	TGTGCCAGCAGCCAAGTTGGAAGCGGGAGTCTTCCCAATGAGCAGTTCTTC
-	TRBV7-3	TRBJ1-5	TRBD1	CASPLKGQGTPQPQHF	TGTGCCAGCCCCTTAAAAGGACAGGGGACACCTCAGCCCCAGCATTTT
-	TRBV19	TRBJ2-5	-	CASSSTSYARETQYF	TGTGCCAGTAGTTCAACAAGCTACGCCCGGGAGACCCAGTACTTC
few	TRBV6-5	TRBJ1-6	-	CASSYREEAVNSPLHF	TGTGCCAGCAGTTACAGGGAGGAGGCTGTGAATTCACCCCTCCACTTT
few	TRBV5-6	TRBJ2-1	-	CASSPDWNTYNEQFF	TGTGCCAGCAGCCCGGATTGGAACACCTACAATGAGCAGTTCTTC
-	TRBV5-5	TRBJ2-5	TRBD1	CASSWAPGQGGMETQYF	TGTGCCAGCAGCTGGGCTCCGGGACAGGGGGGGATGGAGACCCAGTACTTC
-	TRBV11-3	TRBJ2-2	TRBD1	CASSLRQGDTGELFF	TGTGCCAGCAGCTTACGACAGGGGGACACCGGGGAGCTGTTTTTT
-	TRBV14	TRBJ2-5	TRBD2	CASSQGRLANRRETQYF	TGTGCCAGCAGCCAAGGACGACTAGCGAATAGGAGGGAGACCCAGTACTTC
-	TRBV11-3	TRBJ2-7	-	CASSPFAEVGEQYF	TGTGCCAGCAGCCCTTTCGCGGAGGTGGGCGAGCAGTACTTC
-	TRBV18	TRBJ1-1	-	CASSPSASGVGTEAFF	TGTGCCAGCTCACCTTCTGCTTCAGGGGTTGGCACTGAAGCTTTCTTT
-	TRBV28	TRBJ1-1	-	CASSLLSMGPNTEAFF	TGTGCCAGCAGTTTACTTAGCATGGGCCCGAACACTGAAGCTTTCTTT
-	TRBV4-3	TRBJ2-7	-	CASSQVWHEGYEQYF	TGCGCCAGCAGCCAAGTCTGGCACGAAGGCTACGAGCAGTACTTC
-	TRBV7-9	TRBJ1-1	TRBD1	CASSRQGYTEAFF	TGTGCCAGCAGCCGACAGGGGTACACTGAAGCTTTCTTT
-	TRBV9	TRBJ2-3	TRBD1	CASSVENRGSGTQYF	TGTGCCAGCAGCGTAGAGAACAGGGGTTCGGGTACGCAGTATTTT